This T cell receptor beta chain was retrieved from a study of blood T cell repertoires in COVID-19. Study-level background: Samples representing acute and convalescent COVID-19 were sourced from the United States, Italy and Spain. PBMCs, B-cell-depleted T cells, or T cells provided the cDNA or gDNA that made up the material.

Germline V gene lookup returns CDR1 MNHEY and CDR2 SVGAGI. Unmatched junction bases numbered 4, after V lost 6 bases and J lost 7 bases. The CDR3 has 12 residues. Assay used: immunoSEQ multiplex PCR; TCRdb lists only in-frame clones, some missing. The sample includes about 98,000 clones, roughly 80% of them seen just once. The sequenced sample was peripheral blood. This TCR derives from a man between 65 and 85 years old with active or convalescent COVID-19. V usage is TRBV6-5 and J usage is TRBJ1-2, with 8 bases fitting TRBD1. The CDR3 spells CASRRQGAGYTF. The CDR3 coding sequence is TGTGCCAGCAGACGGCAGGGGGCTGGCTACACCTTC.